One and the same sample provided the 26 T cell receptor beta chains below, sequenced in a study of blood T cell repertoires in COVID-19. Generated by immunoSEQ multiplex PCR, the TCRdb table keeps only in-frame clones and is missing some. The repertoire holds 190,000 or so clones, with around nine tenths as singletons. Sequencing input: peripheral blood. The receptor source for this set is a man aged 55 to 70 who had recovered from COVID-19.

This clone was observed once. The CDR3 DNA reads as TGTGCCACCAGTAGTCCTGGGGGCGCTTATGGCTACACCTTC. This codes for CATSSPGGAYGYTF. The V call is TRBV24-1, the J call TRBJ1-2; D is possibly TRBD1 (6 bases). The V gene lost 6 bases and the J gene lost 5 bases, with 15 bases spanning the gap. This CDR3 has 14 residues. Per germline, CDR1 KGHDR and CDR2 SFDVKD.

CDR3 region: CASLTSGRNEQYF. DNA of the CDR3: TGTGCCAGCCTGACTAGCGGGAGGAACGAGCAGTACTTC. The rearrangement uses TRBV2 and TRBJ2-7; 13 bases fit TRBD2. The CDR3 loop spans 13 amino acids. The trim removed 8 bases at V and 5 bases at J, leaving 3 bases unmatched. Germline CDR1 reads SNHLY; CDR2 reads FYNNEI.

The rearrangement links TRBV6-1 to TRBJ2-7, with a tentative D call TRBD1 (5 bases). CDR3 size: 14 residues. Germline loops: CDR1 MNHNS, CDR2 SASEGT. Trimming took off 2 bases at V and 6 bases at J, with 14 bases between the two ends. The CDR3 bases are TGTGCCAGCAGTGAAACCAAGGGGTCCACCGAGCAGTACTTC. Its translation is CASSETKGSTEQYF.

Concerning this clone itself: The same CDR3 arises from other DNA sequences in this sample as well. This rearrangement joins TRBV12-3 or TRBV12-4 to TRBJ1-3; D perhaps matches TRBD1 (5 bases). CDR3 length equals 12 residues. V gave up 8 bases and J gave up 2 bases, with 7 bases separating them. The CDR3 is CASGRAGNTIYF. In DNA form, the CDR3 reads TGTGCCAGCGGCAGGGCTGGAAACACCATATATTTT.

DNA for the CDR3: TGTGCCAGTAGTCCCCAGGGAACCATGAACACTGAAGCTTTCTTT. As protein: CASSPQGTMNTEAFF. V usage is TRBV19 and J usage is TRBJ1-1, with TRBD1 as a possible D gene (5 bases). This CDR3 spans 15 amino acids. Germline-derived CDR1 and CDR2 are LNHDA and SQIVND (reference sequence). The germline V and J ends were trimmed by 5 bases and 0 bases, with 13 bases remaining between them.

V and J are TRBV5-1 and TRBJ1-2; 8 bases are shared with TRBD1. V lost 4 bases and J lost 4; bases outside the gene matches: 3. The CDR3 runs to 13 residues. Germline values: CDR1 SGHRS, CDR2 YFSETQ. For the CDR3, the DNA is TGCGCCAGCAGCCCGGACAGGGCCTATGGCTACACCTTC. Encoded protein: CASSPDRAYGYTF.

This clone was seen once. The chain couples TRBV24-1 to TRBJ2-2, with D possibly matching TRBD2 (5 bases). Trimming cost V 2 bases and J 1 base, with 7 bases left between them. Germline CDR1 reads KGHDR; CDR2 reads SFDVKD. CDR3 length equals 15 residues. CDR3 region: CATSDSSRNTGELFF. Written as DNA, the CDR3 is TGTGCCACCAGTGATTCTAGCAGGAACACCGGGGAGCTGTTTTTT.

The chain couples TRBV6-5 to TRBJ2-5; D remains ambiguous. V shed 5 bases and J shed 4 bases, with 11 bases lying between them. The CDR3 is 13 amino acids. From germline, CDR1 is MNHEY and CDR2 SVGAGI. The CDR3 sequence is CASSLRLIETQYF. The CDR3 DNA is TGTGCCAGCAGTCTTCGACTGATAGAGACCCAGTACTTC.

This sequence joins TRBV19 and TRBJ1-2; perhaps TRBD1 as D (5 bases). Germline lookup yields CDR1 LNHDA and CDR2 SQIVND (reference sequence). V lost 5 bases, J lost 5 bases, and 21 bases lay in between. The CDR3 is 16 residues long. The CDR3 region is CASSSISWGQDYGYTF. For the CDR3, the DNA is TGTGCCAGTAGTTCAATTTCCTGGGGCCAGGATTATGGCTACACCTTC.

V and J are TRBV11-2 and TRBJ1-5, with no clear D. Trimming cost V 0 bases and J 0 bases, with 6 bases left between them. This CDR3 is built from 15 residues. CDR1 and CDR2 from the germline V gene are SGHAT and FQNNGV. The CDR3: CASSLERTSNQPQHF. The DNA for the CDR3 is TGTGCCAGCAGCTTAGAGAGAACTAGCAATCAGCCCCAGCATTTT.

This clone was found once. V usage is TRBV19 and J usage is TRBJ2-1; D not resolved. The CDR3 runs to 18 residues. V was pared by 6 bases and J by 1 base, with 22 bases between. Germline CDR1 and CDR2: LNHDA and SQIVND (reference sequence). In DNA, the CDR3 is TGTGCCAGTAGCCCTACTACTCGTAACTTAAGGTCCTACAATGAGCAGTTCTTC. Translation: CASSPTTRNLRSYNEQFF.

This chain connects TRBV10-3 to TRBJ2-5, with TRBD1 matching over 9 bases. The CDR3 runs 16 residues. V was pared by 6 bases and J by 5 bases, with 13 bases of the junction left unmatched. Per the germline V gene, CDR1 is ENHRY and CDR2 is SYGVKD. DNA of the CDR3: TGTGCCATCAGCGCCGGTAGGACAGGGGATTCGGAGACCCAGTACTTC. It encodes CAISAGRTGDSETQYF.

This chain uses TRBV27 with TRBJ1-5; D perhaps matches TRBD1 (5 bases). Germline assignment: CDR1 MNHEY and CDR2 SMNVEV (reference sequence). V was trimmed by 9 bases and J by 6 bases, leaving 18 bases between them. This CDR3 contains 14 residues. The CDR3 DNA reads as TGTGCCAGAGGAGGGGCGAAGGGATTTCAGCCCCAGCATTTT. Its translation: CARGGAKGFQPQHF.

This clone was seen just once. The V and J genes are TRBV5-4 and TRBJ2-5; 9 positions agree with TRBD2. The J call may be wrong; the DNA end is better matched by TRBJ2-7. The CDR3 length is 16 residues. The germline CDR1 and CDR2 sequences are SGHNT and YYREEE (reference sequence). The CDR3 spells CASSSPSAGGLNEQYF. The DNA of the CDR3 is TGTGCCAGCAGCTCCCCGAGCGCGGGAGGGCTCAACGAGCAGTACTTC.

The rearrangement uses TRBV18 and TRBJ2-1; perhaps TRBD2 as D (5 bases). V gave up 2 bases and J gave up 4 bases, with 15 bases separating them. The CDR3 spans 16 residues. The germline V gene has CDR1 KGHSH and CDR2 LQKENI. Here the CDR3 reads CASSPSSGGVYNEQFF. Here the CDR3 DNA reads TGTGCCAGCTCACCATCCTCCGGAGGCGTATACAATGAGCAGTTCTTC.

The chain carries TRBV7-2 and TRBJ1-1, with D possibly matching TRBD1 (6 bases). The CDR3 is 14 residues long. Trimming took 0 bases from V and 1 from J, leaving 6 bases between them. Germline V gives CDR1 SGHTA, CDR2 FQGNSA. CDR3 coding DNA: TGTGCCAGCAGCTTAGCACAGGGGAACACTGAAGCTTTCTTT. It is translated as CASSLAQGNTEAFF.

The genes are TRBV18 and TRBJ2-1; D possibly corresponds to TRBD1 (5 bases). Deletions cut 3 bases from V and 7 bases from J, with 10 bases between. Germline V CDR1 and CDR2: KGHSH, LQKENI. The CDR3 covers 13 residues. CDR3 DNA: TGTGCCAGCTCACCGTACAGGAGTAATGAGCAGTTCTTC. Translation: CASSPYRSNEQFF.

Concerning this clone itself: Germline is not matched at one junction end, which may reflect a read error. The V and J genes are TRBV3-1 (or the pseudogene TRBV3-2) and TRBJ2-7, with D possibly called TRBD1 or TRBD2 (6 bases each). From germline, CDR1 is LGHDT and CDR2 YNNKEL (reference sequence). The CDR3 contains 13 residues. The CDR3: CASRQGGQYEQYF. The CDR3 DNA reads TGTGCCAGCAGACAAGGGGGGCAGTACGAGCAGTACTTC.

V is TRBV7-6 and J is TRBJ2-5, with 8 positions matching TRBD2. Trimming took 3 bases from V and 6 from J; bases not matched to a gene: 6. CDR3 length: 14 amino acids. In germline, CDR1 is SGHVS, CDR2 FNYEAQ. CDR3: CASSFPAGGQTQYF. The CDR3 coding sequence is TGTGCCAGCAGCTTTCCGGCGGGGGGCCAGACCCAGTACTTC.

A few counts support this clone. V is TRBV7-9 and J is TRBJ2-7, with a weak D call TRBD2 (5 bases). This CDR3 contains 15 residues. The ends were cut back, 0 bases at V and 5 bases at J, with 14 bases in the middle. Germline assignment: CDR1 SEHNR and CDR2 FQNEAQ (reference sequence). CDR3 sequence reads: CASSLATGMVDEQYF. CDR3 in DNA: TGTGCCAGCAGCTTAGCGACCGGGATGGTCGACGAGCAGTACTTC.

The chain employs TRBV19 and TRBJ1-6; 8 bases are shared with TRBD1. The ends lost 3 bases at V and 7 bases at J; junction bases unmatched: 8. The length of the CDR3 is 16 residues. CDR1 is LNHDA, CDR2 SQIVND, per germline (reference sequence). In DNA, the CDR3 is TGTGCCAGTAGTATGACCCAGGGGGCATCGAATTCACCCCTCCACTTT. This sequence encodes CASSMTQGASNSPLHF.

This clone was found a few times. The chain couples TRBV2 to TRBJ2-4; TRBD1 is a possible D gene (5 bases). Germline CDR1 reads SNHLY; CDR2 reads FYNNEI. The CDR3 has 12 residues. Trimming took 8 bases from V and 8 from J, leaving 13 bases between them. CDR3 residues: CASDEGADIQYF. The CDR3 coding sequence is TGTGCCAGCGACGAAGGGGCGGACATTCAGTACTTC.

CDR3: CASSGENYGYTF. CDR3 DNA: TGTGCCAGTTCGGGGGAGAACTATGGCTACACCTTC. The chain combines TRBV18 with TRBJ1-2, with D possibly being TRBD1 (5 bases). Germline V CDR1 and CDR2: KGHSH, LQKENI. The CDR3 totals 12 residues. V lost 9 bases and J 2 bases, leaving 10 bases between the germline ends.

The CDR3 here is CASSYDSKNYGYTF. The CDR3, as DNA: TGTGCCAGCAGTTACGACAGTAAAAACTATGGCTACACCTTC. The chain carries TRBV6-2 or TRBV6-3 and TRBJ1-2; D may be TRBD1 (5 bases). Germline CDR1 MNHEY, CDR2 SVGEGT. The CDR3 totals 14 residues. The V and J ends lost 2 bases and 2 bases respectively, with 9 bases between them.

This chain links TRBV28 with TRBJ1-2; 9 bases fit TRBD1. CDR1 MDHEN and CDR2 SYDVKM come from the germline V gene. The CDR3 is made up of 15 amino acids. V shed 5 bases and J 3 bases; nucleotides not matched to a gene: 7. In DNA, the CDR3 is TGTGCCAGCAGTCGCCGGGACAGGGTTGACTATGGCTACACCTTC. Translation: CASSRRDRVDYGYTF.

The genes are TRBV6-5 and TRBJ1-1; no definite D call. CDR3 length equals 12 residues. V was shortened by 4 bases and J by 11 bases, with 14 bases between the two germline ends. Looked up from germline, CDR1 is MNHEY and CDR2 is SVGAGI. CDR3 nucleotide sequence: TGTGCCAGCAGTTCTGGAGGACTCGATGCTTTCTTT. Its translation is CASSSGGLDAFF.